The next 21 T cell receptor beta chains were all read from a single sample in a study of T-cell memory formation after mild COVID-19. TCRdb independently ran MiXCR on the 5' RACE reads; one entry per CDR3 protein. Among 300,000 to 400,000 distinct CDR3 sequences, 10% to 15% were seen once, and the ten largest hold about a fifth. Sequences were obtained from PBMCs or a T cell subset sorted from them (not recorded which). The receptors shown here come from a man in his late teens or twenties who had mild COVID-19 (a few samples of this study predate the infection). Cell type and time point are not known.

This clonotype has more than one count but fewer than ten. V is TRBV9 and J is TRBJ2-3; tentatively, D is TRBD2 (6 bases). Germline CDR1 is SGDLS and CDR2 is YYNGEE. The CDR3 is 13 residues long. Trimming pared 4 bases from V and 4 bases from J, leaving 10 bases between. In DNA, the CDR3 is TGTGCCAGCAGCCGCGGGGCGGCAGATACGCAGTATTTT. It translates to CASSRGAADTQYF.

Points on this clonotype: At one boundary the junction diverges from the germline segment, which might be a read error. This chain connects TRBV7-7 to TRBJ2-3, with D possibly TRBD1 on 6 matching bases. Per the germline V gene, CDR1 is SSHAT and CDR2 is FNYEAQ (reference sequence). The length of the CDR3 is 14 residues. This CDR3 is CASSLGQFTDTQYF. The CDR3 DNA is TGTGCTAGCAGCTTAGGACAGTTCACAGATACGCAGTATTTT. Combining the CDR3 with reference TRBV7-7 and TRBJ2-3 gives the whole variable domain GAGVSQSPRYKVTKRGQDVTLRCDPISSHATLYWYQQALGQGPEFLTYFNYEAQPDKSGLPSDRFSAERPEGSISTLTIQRTEQRDSAMYRCASSLGQFTDTQYFGPGTRLTVL.

The V and J genes are TRBV5-1 and TRBJ1-1; D not certain. CDR1 and CDR2 (germline): SGHRS, YFSETQ. V dropped 0 bases and J dropped 6 bases, with 6 bases sitting between them. This CDR3 spans 12 amino acids. In DNA form, the CDR3 reads TGCGCCAGCAGCTTGGACGGCGCTGAAGCTTTCTTT. Protein product: CASSLDGAEAFF.

The rearrangement links TRBV5-8 to TRBJ2-3, with no clear D. This CDR3 region has 13 residues. In germline, CDR1 is SGHTS, CDR2 YDEGEE. V gave up 0 bases and J gave up 7 bases, with 9 bases separating them. This CDR3 is CASSLDNGNTQYF. CDR3 coding DNA: TGTGCCAGCAGCTTGGACAACGGAAATACGCAGTATTTT. Full variable domain (missing parts from reference TRBV5-8 and TRBJ2-3): EAGVTQSPTHLIKTRGQQATLRCSPISGHTSVYWYQQALGLGLQFLLWYDEGEERNRGNFPPRFSGRQFPNYSSELNVNALELEDSALYLCASSLDNGNTQYFGPGTRLTVL.

This clonotype was counted only a few times. This rearrangement joins TRBV28 to TRBJ1-2; D ambiguous. The CDR3 contains 14 residues. With 5 bases removed from V and 0 bases from J, the gap between germline ends came to 10 bases. Germline lookup yields CDR1 MDHEN and CDR2 SYDVKM. This chain's CDR3 is CASSAGHPNYGYTF. The CDR3, as DNA: TGTGCCAGCAGTGCGGGCCATCCTAACTATGGCTACACCTTC.

The V gene is TRBV9, the J gene TRBJ2-3, with 7 bases lining up with TRBD1. The CDR3 extends over 12 amino acids. Germline V CDR1 and CDR2: SGDLS, YYNGEE. V gave up 3 bases and J gave up 12 bases; unmatched junction bases: 7. CDR3 protein: CASSGYRDSQYF. CDR3 in DNA: TGTGCCAGCAGCGGATACCGGGACAGTCAGTATTTT.

This clonotype occurred a few times. The chain is built from TRBV7-6 and TRBJ2-3; 9 nucleotides align to TRBD1. CDR1 is SGHVS and CDR2 is FNYEAQ in the germline V gene. The CDR3 loop spans 16 amino acids. The trim removed 3 bases at V and 5 bases at J, leaving 9 bases unmatched. The CDR3 reads CASSLNPTGGKDTQYF. Written as DNA, the CDR3 is TGTGCCAGCAGCTTGAACCCGACAGGGGGAAAAGATACGCAGTATTTT.

This clonotype has only a few counts. The V call is TRBV20-1, the J call TRBJ2-7, with D possibly called TRBD1 or TRBD2 (6 bases each). There are 15 residues in the CDR3. The germline gives CDR1 DFQATT, CDR2 SNEGSKA (reference sequence). The CDR3 protein is CRDNSGRGETYEQYV. The CDR3 region has the DNA TGCAGAGATAACTCCGGTAGGGGGGAAACCTACGAGCAGTACGTC.

This clonotype appeared many times. DNA for the CDR3: TGTGCCAGCAGGGAAGGCCTCTGGGAGACCCAGTACTTC. It specifies CASREGLWETQYF. The chain carries TRBV28 and TRBJ2-5; no reliable D call. The CDR3 is made up of 13 amino acids. Germline loops: CDR1 MDHEN, CDR2 SYDVKM. Trimming took 6 bases from V and 5 from J, leaving 13 bases between them.

This clonotype was counted a single time. Its ends do not fully match the called genes, so a read error is possible. This rearrangement joins TRBV7-9 to TRBJ2-1, with no clear D. This CDR3 comprises 10 residues. Germline CDR1 SEHNR, CDR2 FQNEAQ (reference sequence). The CDR3 nucleotides read TGTGCCAGCAGCTTAGCGCGAAAGATCTTC. It translates to CASSLARKIF.

V gene TRBV7-2 combines with J gene TRBJ2-3; 12 bases map to TRBD2. The V gene's germline CDR1 is SGHTA and CDR2 FQGNSA. The CDR3 has 15 amino acids. The V segment lost 1 base and the J segment 6 bases; nucleotides outside the gene matches: 2. The CDR3: CASSLVGLAGDTQYF. The CDR3 DNA sequence: TGTGCCAGCAGCTTAGTAGGACTAGCGGGGGATACGCAGTATTTT.

In its sample, this clonotype was seen a few times. The rearrangement uses TRBV7-3 and TRBJ2-2; 10 nucleotides agree with TRBD2. The CDR3 sequence is 15 residues long. Trimming cost V 5 bases and J 4 bases; bases outside gene matches: 4. Germline CDR1 SGHTA, CDR2 FQGTGA. As DNA, the CDR3 is TGTGCCAGCAGCGACAAGCGGGGGGGCACCGGGGAGCTGTTTTTT. Translation gives CASSDKRGGTGELFF.

This clonotype was observed a few times. This chain uses TRBV5-4 with TRBJ2-1; a possible D gene is TRBD2 (7 bases). V was shortened by 5 bases and J by 0 bases, with 15 bases between the two germline ends. The CDR3 spans 16 residues. Looked up from germline, CDR1 is SGHNT and CDR2 is YYREEE (reference sequence). In nucleotides, the CDR3 is TGTGCCAGCAGTCATCGGGGGGCAGACTCCTACAATGAGCAGTTCTTC. It yields the protein CASSHRGADSYNEQFF.

In its sample, this clonotype was seen a few times. The chain employs TRBV18 and TRBJ2-7; D may be TRBD1 or TRBD2 (6 bases each). The CDR3 length is 15 residues. Trimming left V 1 base short and J 1 base short, with 11 bases between. Germline V gene lookup returns CDR1 KGHSH and CDR2 LQKENI. The CDR3 nucleotides are TGTGCCAGCTCACCACGGGGGGCACAGTCCTACGAGCAGTACTTC. This gives the protein CASSPRGAQSYEQYF.

The V gene is TRBV7-9, the J gene TRBJ1-1; D is uncertain. The V end lost 5 bases, the J end lost 7 bases, and 11 bases lay between the germline ends. Germline V gene sequence: CDR1 SEHNR, CDR2 FQNEAQ (reference sequence). The CDR3 totals 12 residues. CDR3 residues: CASSLGAVEAFF. The CDR3, as DNA: TGTGCCAGCAGCCTAGGAGCTGTTGAAGCTTTCTTT.

This clonotype was recorded a few times. The genes are TRBV12-3 or TRBV12-4 and TRBJ2-3; 10 bases line up with TRBD2. Trimming took 8 bases from V and 6 from J; bases not matched to a gene: 11. The CDR3 is 15 residues long. CDR3 in amino acids: CASGGSGGGGDTQYF. DNA for the CDR3: TGTGCCAGCGGGGGGAGCGGGGGGGGAGGGGATACGCAGTATTTT.

The genes are TRBV10-3 and TRBJ2-3, with 9 bases matching TRBD2. The trim removed 0 bases at V and 6 bases at J, leaving 10 bases unmatched. The CDR3 contains 17 residues. Germline V CDR1 and CDR2: ENHRY, SYGVKD. The CDR3 region is CAISESALAGWPDTQYF. The CDR3 region has the DNA TGTGCCATCAGTGAGTCTGCACTAGCGGGTTGGCCTGATACGCAGTATTTT.

This clonotype was recorded many times. The V and J genes are TRBV20-1 and TRBJ2-2; TRBD1 matches at 12 bases. Germline lookup yields CDR1 DFQATT and CDR2 SNEGSKA (reference sequence). J was trimmed by 1 base and V by 3 bases; bases with no gene match: 6. This CDR3 has 17 residues. The CDR3 sequence is CSARAGTGGWNTGELFF. For the CDR3, the DNA is TGCAGTGCTAGGGCCGGGACAGGGGGCTGGAACACCGGGGAGCTGTTTTTT.

The rearrangement uses TRBV3-1 and TRBJ1-1; D perhaps matches TRBD1 (5 bases). V was pared by 4 bases and J by 6 bases, with 18 bases between. There are 15 residues in the CDR3. From germline, CDR1 is LGHDT and CDR2 YNNKEL (reference sequence). The CDR3: CASSPWEGLTAEAFF. The CDR3 DNA sequence: TGTGCCAGCAGCCCATGGGAGGGGCTCACCGCTGAAGCTTTCTTT.

This clonotype appeared a few times. J is TRBJ2-4 and V is TRBV7-2, with D perhaps matching TRBD1 (5 bases). The CDR3 extends over 16 amino acids. The V gene's germline CDR1 is SGHTA and CDR2 FQGNSA. V was pared by 5 bases and J by 0 bases, with 14 bases between. The CDR3 bases are TGTGCCAGCAGCCCAGACAGACCGCTAGCCAAAAACATTCAGTACTTC. Translation gives CASSPDRPLAKNIQYF.

This clonotype was counted only a few times. The V gene is TRBV28, the J gene TRBJ2-7, with unresolved D. This CDR3 spans 14 amino acids. Germline V gene sequence: CDR1 MDHEN, CDR2 SYDVKM. Between the trimmed V and J ends, which lost 4 bases and 2 bases, there was a span of 12 bases. The DNA for the CDR3 is TGTGCCAGCAGTTGGCCGAGGCGGCCCTACGAGCAGTACTTC. Translation: CASSWPRRPYEQYF.